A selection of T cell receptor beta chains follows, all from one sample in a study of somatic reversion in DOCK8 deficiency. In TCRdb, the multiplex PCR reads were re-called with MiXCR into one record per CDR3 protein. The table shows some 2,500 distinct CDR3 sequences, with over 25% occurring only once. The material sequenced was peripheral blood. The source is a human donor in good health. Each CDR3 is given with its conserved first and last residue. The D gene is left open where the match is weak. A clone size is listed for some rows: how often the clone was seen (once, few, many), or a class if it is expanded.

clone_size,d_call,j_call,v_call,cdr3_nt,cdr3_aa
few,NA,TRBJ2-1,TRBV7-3,TGTGCCAGCAGCTTAGGCCCGCTGGGATCCTACAATGAGCAGTTCTTC,CASSLGPLGSYNEQFF
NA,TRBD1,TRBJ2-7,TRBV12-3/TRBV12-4,TGTGCCAGCAGTTTCGGACAGGCCGAGCAGTACTTC,CASSFGQAEQYF
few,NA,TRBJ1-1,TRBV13,TGTGCCAGCAGCCTAGGGGAGAACACTGAAGCTTTCTTT,CASSLGENTEAFF
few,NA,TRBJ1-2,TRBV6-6,TGTGCCAGCAGCTCGGGGCTCACCTTCTATGGCTACACCTTC,CASSSGLTFYGYTF
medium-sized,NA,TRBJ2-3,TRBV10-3,TGTGCCATCAGTGCCCGAGAGGAAGGTGGCACAGATACGCAGTATTTT,CAISAREEGGTDTQYF
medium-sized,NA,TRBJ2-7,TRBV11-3,TGTGCCAGCAGCTCCCGAGGTGGGTCCTACGAGCAGTACTTC,CASSSRGGSYEQYF
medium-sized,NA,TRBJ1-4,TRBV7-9,TGTGCCAGAGCTCAGACACTACATAATGAAAAACTGTTTTTT,CARAQTLHNEKLFF
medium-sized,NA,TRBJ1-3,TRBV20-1,TGCAGTGCTAAGGCGGGTGGGTACCGTGGAAACACCATATATTTT,CSAKAGGYRGNTIYF
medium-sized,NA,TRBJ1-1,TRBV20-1,TGCAGTGTCCCTTACGGGGGGGGAAACACTGAAGCTTTCTTT,CSVPYGGGNTEAFF
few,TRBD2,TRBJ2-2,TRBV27,TGTGCCAGCAGTTCCTCCTCGGGACTAGCGGATACTCCCGCGAGGCGGATCACCGGGGAGCTGTTTTTT,CASSSSSGLADTPARRITGELFF
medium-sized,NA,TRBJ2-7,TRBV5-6,TGTGCCAGCAGCTTGGTGGAGGGTGTGCAGTACTTC,CASSLVEGVQYF
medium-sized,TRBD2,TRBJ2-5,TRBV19,TGTGCCAGTAGTATATGGACTAGCGGGGCTCAAGAGACCCAGTACTTC,CASSIWTSGAQETQYF
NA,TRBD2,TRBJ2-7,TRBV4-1,TGCGCCAGCAGCCAGCCTGGCCATCTAGCGGGAGGCCCCTACGAGCAGTACTTC,CASSQPGHLAGGPYEQYF
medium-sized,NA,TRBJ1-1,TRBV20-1,TGCAGTGCTAGTGAGGGTCCGAACACTGAAGCTTTCTTT,CSASEGPNTEAFF
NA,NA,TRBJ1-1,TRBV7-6,TGTGCCAGCAGCTTAACCATGGACAGTAACACTGAAGCTTTCTTT,CASSLTMDSNTEAFF
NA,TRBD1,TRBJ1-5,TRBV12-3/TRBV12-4,TGTGCCAGCAGTACGTACAGGGGGCTGGGCCAGCCCCAGCATTTT,CASSTYRGLGQPQHF
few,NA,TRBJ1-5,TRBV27,TGTGCCAGCAGTTTTCAGGGAATGGGTCAGCCCCAGCATTTT,CASSFQGMGQPQHF
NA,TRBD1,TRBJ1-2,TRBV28,TGTGCCAGCAGCCCCCGGACAGGGTACACCTTC,CASSPRTGYTF